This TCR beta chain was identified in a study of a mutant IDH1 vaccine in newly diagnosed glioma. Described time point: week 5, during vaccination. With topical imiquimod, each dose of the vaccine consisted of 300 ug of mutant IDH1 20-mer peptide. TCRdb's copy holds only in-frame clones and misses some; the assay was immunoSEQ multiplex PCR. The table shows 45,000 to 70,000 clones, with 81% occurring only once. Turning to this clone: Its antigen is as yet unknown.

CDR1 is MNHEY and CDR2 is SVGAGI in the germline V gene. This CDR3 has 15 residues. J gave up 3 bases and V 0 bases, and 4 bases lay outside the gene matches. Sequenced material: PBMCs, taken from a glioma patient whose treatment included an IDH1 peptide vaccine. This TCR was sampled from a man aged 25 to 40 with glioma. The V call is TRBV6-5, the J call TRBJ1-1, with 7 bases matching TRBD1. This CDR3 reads CASSYSTGQHTEAFF. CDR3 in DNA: TGTGCCAGCAGTTACTCGACGGGACAGCACACTGAAGCTTTCTTT.